The rows below give T cell receptor beta chains drawn from one sample of a study of blood T cell repertoires in COVID-19. Only in-frame clones appear in the TCRdb table, and some are missing; sequencing was by immunoSEQ multiplex PCR. Seen here are 85,000 to 100,000 clones, about 86% observed once, and the top ten hold 13%. Sequenced input: peripheral blood. These receptors were obtained from a woman aged 60-75 years in a cohort sampled during active or convalescent COVID-19. Both conserved end residues are part of each CDR3. The D gene is left open where the match is weak. Rows give clone size only sometimes, using once, few, many, or a class for an expanded clone.

TRBJ1-4	TRBV5-4	NA	NA	CASSTGSRGSNEKLFF	TGTGCCAGCAGCACCGGATCTCGGGGTAGCAATGAAAAACTGTTTTTT
TRBJ1-2	TRBV3-1/TRBV3-2	NA	NA	CASSTGQNYGYTF	TGTGCCAGCAGTACAGGACAGAACTATGGCTACACCTTC
TRBJ1-2	TRBV5-1	NA	NA	CASSLDINYGYTF	TGCGCCAGCAGCTTGGACATTAACTATGGCTACACCTTC
TRBJ2-2	TRBV4-2	NA	NA	CASSQDGRGPGELFF	TGTGCCAGCAGCCAAGATGGTAGAGGGCCCGGGGAGCTGTTTTTT
TRBJ1-4	TRBV28	NA	NA	CASSWMGAQTNEKLFF	TGTGCCAGCAGTTGGATGGGGGCTCAAACTAATGAAAAACTGTTTTTT
TRBJ2-3	TRBV6-4	NA	TRBD2	CASSPAGTDTQYF	TGTGCCAGCAGTCCAGCGGGGACAGATACGCAGTATTTT
TRBJ2-1	TRBV14	NA	NA	CASSQYRQSTDRNEQFF	TGTGCCAGCAGCCAATACAGACAGAGTACTGACCGCAATGAGCAGTTCTTC
TRBJ2-7	TRBV7-9	NA	NA	CASSRQERSYEQYF	TGTGCCAGCAGCCGACAGGAACGGTCCTACGAGCAGTACTTC
TRBJ2-7	TRBV6-2/TRBV6-3	NA	NA	CASSPGEGEQYF	TGTGCCAGCAGTCCAGGAGAGGGCGAGCAGTACTTC
TRBJ2-3	TRBV18	few	TRBD2	CASSRAGSRTDTQYF	TGTGCCAGCTCCCGAGCGGGATCCCGCACAGATACGCAGTATTTT
TRBJ1-2	TRBV5-1	NA	TRBD1	CASSPGQVTNYGYTF	TGCGCCAGCAGCCCCGGACAGGTGACTAACTATGGCTACACCTTC
TRBJ1-1	TRBV7-2	NA	NA	CASSLEPGTHTEAFF	TGTGCCAGCAGCTTAGAACCCGGGACTCACACTGAAGCTTTCTTT
TRBJ2-7	TRBV9	NA	TRBD2	CASSVDPGGVEQYF	TGTGCCAGCAGCGTAGACCCGGGGGGGGTGGAGCAGTACTTC
TRBJ2-7	TRBV9	NA	NA	CASSVVAGFSYEQYF	TGTGCCAGCAGCGTAGTGGCGGGTTTTTCCTACGAGCAGTACTTC
TRBJ2-2	TRBV7-3	NA	TRBD2	CASSPAGGQGGELFF	TGTGCCAGCAGCCCCGCGGGGGGGCAGGGCGGGGAGCTGTTTTTT
TRBJ2-2	TRBV6-5	NA	TRBD2	CASSYSYRGVTGELFF	TGTGCCAGCAGTTACTCGTACCGGGGGGTCACCGGGGAGCTGTTTTTT
TRBJ1-1	TRBV21-1	once	NA	CASSKEGVRAAEAFF	TGTGCCAGCAGCAAAGAAGGTGTCAGGGCGGCTGAAGCTTTCTTT
TRBJ2-5	TRBV7-2	NA	NA	CASSFSRQETQYF	TGTGCCAGCAGCTTTTCGAGGCAAGAGACCCAGTACTTC
TRBJ1-4	TRBV10-3	once	NA	CAISDSGSATNEKLFF	TGTGCCATCAGTGACTCAGGGTCAGCAACTAATGAAAAACTGTTTTTT
TRBJ2-6	TRBV27	NA	NA	CASSLKAFGANVLTF	TGTGCCAGCAGTTTAAAAGCTTTTGGGGCCAACGTCCTGACTTTC
TRBJ2-1	TRBV7-2	NA	NA	CASSLVGTGRGIYNEQFF	TGTGCCAGCAGCTTAGTGGGGACCGGACGGGGGATATACAATGAGCAGTTCTTC
TRBJ2-7	TRBV5-1	NA	TRBD1	CASRSATGTASYEQYF	TGCGCCAGCAGATCTGCGACCGGGACAGCCTCCTACGAGCAGTACTTC
TRBJ1-6	TRBV18	once	TRBD1	CASSPGQGTPLHF	TGTGCCAGCTCACCTGGACAGGGGACACCCCTCCACTTT
TRBJ1-1	TRBV2	NA	TRBD1	CASRSRTGNTEAFF	TGTGCCAGCAGGAGTCGGACAGGGAACACTGAAGCTTTCTTT
TRBJ2-2	TRBV19	NA	TRBD1	CASGQGRTGELFF	TGTGCCAGCGGACAGGGTAGGACCGGGGAGCTGTTTTTT
TRBJ1-1	TRBV5-1	NA	TRBD1	CASSTWTGGRVEAFF	TGCGCCAGCAGCACCTGGACAGGGGGTCGAGTTGAAGCTTTCTTT
TRBJ2-1	TRBV27	NA	NA	CASSTDRYNEQFF	TGTGCCAGCAGTACCGACAGGTACAATGAGCAGTTCTTC
TRBJ1-6	TRBV6-5	NA	TRBD1	CASSSGQEYNSPLHF	TGTGCCAGCAGTTCGGGACAGGAATATAATTCACCCCTCCACTTT
TRBJ2-1	TRBV18	NA	TRBD2	CASSPLLAGGTYNEQFF	TGTGCCAGCTCACCACTTTTAGCGGGGGGCACCTACAATGAGCAGTTCTTC
TRBJ1-4	TRBV28	NA	TRBD1	CASSLGQATNEKLFF	TGTGCCAGCAGTCTCGGACAGGCAACTAATGAAAAACTGTTTTTT
TRBJ1-1	TRBV28	NA	TRBD1	CASSLYGRMGTGDNTEAFF	TGTGCCAGCAGTTTATATGGTAGGATGGGGACAGGGGATAACACTGAAGCTTTCTTT
TRBJ2-5	TRBV5-4	NA	TRBD1	CASSRDREQTQYF	TGTGCCAGCAGCCGGGACAGGGAACAGACCCAGTACTTC
TRBJ2-1	TRBV18	NA	NA	CASSPQADYNEQFF	TGTGCCAGCTCACCACAAGCGGATTACAATGAGCAGTTCTTC
TRBJ2-1	TRBV30	NA	TRBD2	CAWSVASGGRNEQFF	TGTGCCTGGAGTGTAGCTAGCGGGGGGCGGAATGAGCAGTTCTTC
TRBJ2-5	TRBV3-1/TRBV3-2	NA	NA	CASSPQVREETQYF	TGTGCCAGCAGCCCACAGGTCAGGGAAGAGACCCAGTACTTC
TRBJ2-3	TRBV4-1	NA	NA	CASSQDRGTQYF	TGCGCCAGCAGCCAAGATAGGGGGACGCAGTATTTT
TRBJ1-5	TRBV27	few	NA	CASSITQGQPQHF	TGTGCCAGCAGCATTACACAGGGTCAGCCCCAGCATTTT
TRBJ2-2	TRBV28	few	TRBD2	CASSVMTSGRAGELFF	TGTGCCAGCAGTGTAATGACTAGCGGGAGGGCCGGGGAGCTGTTTTTT
TRBJ2-1	TRBV4-1	NA	NA	CASSLPQEGPYNEQFF	TGCGCCAGCAGCCTACCTCAGGAAGGCCCCTACAATGAGCAGTTCTTC
TRBJ1-5	TRBV10-3	once	TRBD1	CAISQGADEQPQHF	TGTGCCATCAGTCAGGGGGCGGATGAACAGCCCCAGCATTTT